This T cell receptor (beta chain) is from a study of T cell responses to AZD1222 COVID-19 vaccine. Study results and caveats: Regions 160-218 and 743-854 dominated among vaccine-associated CD4 TCRs spanning spike.

Sequenced by immunoSEQ multiplex PCR; TCRdb stores in-frame clones only, minus some. The sample shows some 90,000 clones, about 88% of them seen only once. Germline assignment: CDR1 SGHAT and CDR2 FQDESV (reference sequence). The V and J ends lost 1 base and 0 bases respectively, with 7 bases between them. This CDR3 is built from 14 residues. About this clone itself: What it binds is not known.

The V and J genes are TRBV11-1 and TRBJ2-7; no clear D gene. This material consisted of peripheral blood, taken on day 0 of AZD1222 vaccination. This TCR was recovered from an adult in good health. This chain's CDR3 is CASSLGTHSYEQYF. The CDR3 nucleotides are TGTGCCAGCAGCTTAGGGACGCACTCCTACGAGCAGTACTTC. The full variable domain, rest sourced from reference TRBV11-1 and TRBJ2-7, is EAEVAQSPRYKITEKSQAVAFWCDPISGHATLYWYRQILGQGPELLVQFQDESVVDDSQLPKDRFSAERLKGVDSTLKIQPAELGDSAMYLCASSLGTHSYEQYFGPGTRLTVT.